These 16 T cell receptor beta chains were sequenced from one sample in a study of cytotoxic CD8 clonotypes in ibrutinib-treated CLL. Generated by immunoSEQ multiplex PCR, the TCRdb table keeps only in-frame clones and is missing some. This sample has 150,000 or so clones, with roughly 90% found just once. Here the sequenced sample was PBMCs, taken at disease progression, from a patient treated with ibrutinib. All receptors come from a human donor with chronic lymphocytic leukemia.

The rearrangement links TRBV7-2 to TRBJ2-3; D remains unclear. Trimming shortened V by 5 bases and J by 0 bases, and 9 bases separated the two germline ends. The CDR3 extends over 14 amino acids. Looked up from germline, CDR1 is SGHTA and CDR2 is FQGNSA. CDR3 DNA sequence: TGTGCCAGCAGCCTCCCAGGCAGCACAGATACGCAGTATTTT. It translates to CASSLPGSTDTQYF.

The CDR3 here is CAWSFWGMNTEAFF. The CDR3 DNA sequence: TGTGCCTGGAGCTTCTGGGGGATGAACACTGAAGCTTTCTTT. The chain has TRBV30 and TRBJ1-1; TRBD1 might be the D (5 bases). V lost 3 bases and J lost 0, with 11 bases in between. In germline, CDR1 is GTSNPN, CDR2 SVGIG (reference sequence). CDR3 size: 14 residues.

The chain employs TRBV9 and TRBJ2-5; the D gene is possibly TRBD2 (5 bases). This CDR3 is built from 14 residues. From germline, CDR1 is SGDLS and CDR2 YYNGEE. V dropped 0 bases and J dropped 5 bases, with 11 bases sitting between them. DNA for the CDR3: TGTGCCAGCAGCGTAGGCGGTAGCGCGGAGACCCAGTACTTC. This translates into CASSVGGSAETQYF.

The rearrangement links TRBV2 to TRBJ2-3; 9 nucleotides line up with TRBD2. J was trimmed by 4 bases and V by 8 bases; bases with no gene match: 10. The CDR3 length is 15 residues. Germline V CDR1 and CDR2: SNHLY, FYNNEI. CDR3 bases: TGTGCCAGCGTATTGCGGGAGGGACGGGCAGATACGCAGTATTTT. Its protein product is CASVLREGRADTQYF.

CDR3 sequence: CASSSGPQQGRGGYTF. For the CDR3, the DNA is TGTGCCAGCAGCTCAGGGCCTCAACAGGGTCGAGGTGGCTACACCTTC. The J gene is TRBJ1-2, the V gene TRBV7-9; perhaps TRBD1 as D (6 bases). There are 16 residues in the CDR3. Per the germline V gene, CDR1 is SEHNR and CDR2 is FQNEAQ (reference sequence). Deletions cut 4 bases from V and 7 bases from J, with 22 bases between.

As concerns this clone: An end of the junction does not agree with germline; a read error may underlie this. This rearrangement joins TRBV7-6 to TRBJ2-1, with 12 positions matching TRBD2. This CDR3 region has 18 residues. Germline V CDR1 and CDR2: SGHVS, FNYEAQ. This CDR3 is CASNLRLAGEGSYNEQFF. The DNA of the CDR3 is TGTGCCAGCAACTTACGACTAGCGGGAGAGGGCTCCTACAATGAGCAGTTCTTC.

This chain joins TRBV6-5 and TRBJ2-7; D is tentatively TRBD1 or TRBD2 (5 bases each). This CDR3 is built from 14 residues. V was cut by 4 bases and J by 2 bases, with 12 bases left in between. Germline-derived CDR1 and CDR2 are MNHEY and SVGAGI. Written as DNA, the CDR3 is TGTGCCAGCAGTTCCCATGGGGGACCCTACGAGCAGTACTTC. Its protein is CASSSHGGPYEQYF.

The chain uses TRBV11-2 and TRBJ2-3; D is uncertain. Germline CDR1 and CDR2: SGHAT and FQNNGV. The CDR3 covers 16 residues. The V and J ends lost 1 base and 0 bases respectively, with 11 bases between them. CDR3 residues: CASSLGSSPSTDTQYF. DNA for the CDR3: TGTGCCAGCAGCTTAGGATCCAGTCCTAGCACAGATACGCAGTATTTT.

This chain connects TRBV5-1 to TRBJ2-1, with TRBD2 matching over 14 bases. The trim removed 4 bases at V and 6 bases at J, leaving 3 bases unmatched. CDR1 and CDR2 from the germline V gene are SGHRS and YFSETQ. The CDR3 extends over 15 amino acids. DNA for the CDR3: TGCGCCAGCAGCCTGGGACTAGCGGGAGTCAATGAGCAGTTCTTC. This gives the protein CASSLGLAGVNEQFF.

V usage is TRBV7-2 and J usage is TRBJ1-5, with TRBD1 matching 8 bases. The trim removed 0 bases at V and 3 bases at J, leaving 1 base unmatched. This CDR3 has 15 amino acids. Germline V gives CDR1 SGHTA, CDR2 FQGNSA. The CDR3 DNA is TGTGCCAGCAGCTTAGCCAGGGGGCACAATCAGCCCCAGCATTTT. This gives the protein CASSLARGHNQPQHF. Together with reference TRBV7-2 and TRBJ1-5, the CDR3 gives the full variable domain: GAGVSQSPSNKVTEKGKDVELRCDPISGHTALYWYRQSLGQGLEFLIYFQGNSAPDKSGLPSDRFSAERTGGSVSTLTIQRTQQEDSAVYLCASSLARGHNQPQHFGDGTRLSIL.

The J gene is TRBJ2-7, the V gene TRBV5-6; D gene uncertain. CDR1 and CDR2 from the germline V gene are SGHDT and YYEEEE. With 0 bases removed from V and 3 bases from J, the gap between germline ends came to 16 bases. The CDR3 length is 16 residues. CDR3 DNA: TGTGCCAGCAGCTTGGCCCTGGGATCCCCAAACTACGAGCAGTACTTC. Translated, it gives CASSLALGSPNYEQYF.

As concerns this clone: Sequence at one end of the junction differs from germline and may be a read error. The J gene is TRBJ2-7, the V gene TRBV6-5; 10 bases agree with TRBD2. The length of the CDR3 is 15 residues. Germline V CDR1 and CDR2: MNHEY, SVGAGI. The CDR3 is CASGYSGRSSYEQYF. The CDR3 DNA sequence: TGTGCCAGCGGTTATAGCGGGAGGAGCTCCTACGAGCAGTACTTC.

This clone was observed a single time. The CDR3 nucleotides are TGCGCCAGCAGCCAAGATCTGGGCGGCACTGAAGCTTTCTTT. This translates into CASSQDLGGTEAFF. The genes are TRBV4-1 and TRBJ1-1; D call uncertain. This CDR3 is 14 amino acids long. V was cut by 0 bases and J by 4 bases, with 9 bases left in between. Germline CDR1 is MGHRA and CDR2 is YSYEKL.

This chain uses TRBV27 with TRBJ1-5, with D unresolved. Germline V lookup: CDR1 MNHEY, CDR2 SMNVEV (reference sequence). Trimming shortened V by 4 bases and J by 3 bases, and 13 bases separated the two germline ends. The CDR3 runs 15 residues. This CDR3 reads CASSSPGRINQPQHF. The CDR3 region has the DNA TGTGCCAGCAGTTCCCCAGGACGGATCAATCAGCCCCAGCATTTT.

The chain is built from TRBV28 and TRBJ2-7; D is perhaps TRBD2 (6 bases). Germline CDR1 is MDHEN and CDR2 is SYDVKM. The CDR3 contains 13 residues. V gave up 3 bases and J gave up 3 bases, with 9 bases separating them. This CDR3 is CASSFRGDYEQYF. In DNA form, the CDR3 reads TGTGCCAGCAGTTTTCGCGGGGACTACGAGCAGTACTTC.

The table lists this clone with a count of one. In DNA form, the CDR3 reads TGTGCCAGCAGTTGGTTCAGGGACATGAACACTGAAGCTTTCTTT. Translating gives CASSWFRDMNTEAFF. The V gene is TRBV28, the J gene TRBJ1-1, with D maybe TRBD1 (6 bases). The CDR3 loop spans 15 amino acids. Germline V lookup: CDR1 MDHEN, CDR2 SYDVKM. Trimming stripped 4 bases from V and 0 bases from J, with 12 bases between.